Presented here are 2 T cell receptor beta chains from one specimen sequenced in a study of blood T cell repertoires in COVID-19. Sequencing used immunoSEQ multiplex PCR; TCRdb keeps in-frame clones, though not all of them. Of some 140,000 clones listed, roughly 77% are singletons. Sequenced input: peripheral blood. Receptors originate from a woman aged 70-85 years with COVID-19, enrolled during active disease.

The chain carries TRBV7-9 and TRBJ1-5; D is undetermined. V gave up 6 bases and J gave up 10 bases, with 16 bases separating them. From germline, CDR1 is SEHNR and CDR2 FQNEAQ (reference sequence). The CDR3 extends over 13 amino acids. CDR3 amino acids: CASRPPGPGPQHF. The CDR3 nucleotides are TGTGCCAGCAGGCCCCCAGGACCGGGACCCCAGCATTTT.

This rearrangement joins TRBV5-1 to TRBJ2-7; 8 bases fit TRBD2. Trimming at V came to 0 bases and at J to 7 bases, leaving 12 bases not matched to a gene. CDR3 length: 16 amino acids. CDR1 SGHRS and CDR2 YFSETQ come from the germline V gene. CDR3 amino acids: CASSLAGGGTLEEQYF. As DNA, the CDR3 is TGCGCCAGCAGCTTGGCCGGCGGGGGGACCCTAGAGGAGCAGTACTTC.